Below are 21 T cell receptor beta chains sequenced from a single sample in a study of neurological immune-mediated disorders. TCRdb redid the calling of the 5' RACE reads with MiXCR, one entry per CDR3 protein. This repertoire shows roughly 32,000 distinct CDR3 sequences, about 6% found once; its top ten account for roughly 2%. The sequenced material came from CD4+ T cells from blood. These receptors all stem from a woman aged 45 to 65 in good health.

The sample holds many counts of this clonotype. V gene TRBV29-1 combines with J gene TRBJ1-2, with a weak D call TRBD1 (5 bases). Germline-derived CDR1 and CDR2 are SQVTM and ANQGSEA. Trimming took off 6 bases at V and 7 bases at J, with 18 bases between the two ends. The CDR3 contains 13 residues. The CDR3 region is CSVVPDRGSGYTF. CDR3 coding DNA: TGCAGCGTCGTCCCAGACAGAGGGTCTGGCTACACCTTC.

This clonotype was counted many times. This rearrangement joins TRBV20-1 to TRBJ1-6; D uncertain. CDR3 length equals 13 residues. Germline CDR1 and CDR2: DFQATT and SNEGSKA (reference sequence). Trimming removed 6 bases at V and 9 bases at J, with 15 bases between. Here the CDR3 DNA reads TGCAGTGCCCTACTTGGGATGGGTTCACCCCTCCACTTT. Translated: CSALLGMGSPLHF.

This clonotype was picked up many times. The chain couples TRBV7-8 to TRBJ1-6; the D is unclear. Germline V gene lookup returns CDR1 SGHVS and CDR2 FQNEAQ. Trimming left V 4 bases short and J 7 bases short, with 11 bases between. The CDR3 has 14 residues. The DNA for the CDR3 is TGTGCCAGCAGCTCGTCACTTGGCAATTCACCCCTCCACTTT. Amino acids: CASSSSLGNSPLHF.

The chain is built from TRBV7-9 and TRBJ2-7; 11 bases align to TRBD1. Germline CDR1 reads SEHNR; CDR2 reads FQNEAQ (reference sequence). V was clipped by 0 bases and J by 0 bases; unmatched bases: 10. The CDR3 sequence is 19 residues long. The CDR3 spells CASSLAPGTGGYRSYEQYF. The DNA for the CDR3 is TGTGCCAGCAGCTTAGCTCCCGGGACAGGGGGATACCGCTCCTACGAGCAGTACTTC.

This clonotype was picked up many times. This chain joins TRBV6-2 or TRBV6-3 and TRBJ1-2, with D hard to call. Germline V gene data show CDR1 as MNHEY and CDR2 as SVGEGT. V lost 0 bases and J lost 4, with 9 bases in between. The CDR3 consists of 14 residues. CDR3 coding DNA: TGTGCCAGCAGTTACTCGATGGAGTCCTATGGCTACACCTTC. Translation gives CASSYSMESYGYTF.

This clonotype was counted ten times or more. This chain connects TRBV6-1 to TRBJ2-3; TRBD2 aligns across 12 bases. With 6 bases clipped from V and 6 bases from J, the junction kept 7 bases outside the gene matches. The germline gives CDR1 MNHNS, CDR2 SASEGT. This CDR3 region has 15 residues. The CDR3 spells CASSAVGTSGDTQYF. DNA of the CDR3: TGTGCCAGCAGCGCTGTCGGGACTAGCGGGGATACGCAGTATTTT.

This clonotype showed up many times. The chain is built from TRBV20-1 and TRBJ2-3; 13 bases are a match to TRBD2. The CDR3 length is 15 residues. The germline CDR1 and CDR2 sequences are DFQATT and SNEGSKA (reference sequence). Trimming cost V 4 bases and J 3 bases; bases outside gene matches: 4. CDR3 loop: CSAIGTSGKTDTQYF. In DNA, the CDR3 is TGCAGTGCTATTGGGACTAGCGGGAAAACAGATACGCAGTATTTT.

This clonotype has a count of ten or more. The genes are TRBV7-2 and TRBJ1-1; no firm D call. The CDR3 sequence is 16 residues long. Germline V gives CDR1 SGHTA, CDR2 FQGNSA. Trimming cost V 1 base and J 6 bases, with 18 bases left between them. In nucleotides, the CDR3 is TGTGCCAGCAGCTTAGGGGGTGTAGGCATATTCGCTGAAGCTTTCTTT. Translating gives CASSLGGVGIFAEAFF.

This clonotype was counted at least ten times. V and J are TRBV29-1 and TRBJ1-1; D unclear. V was cut by 4 bases and J by 0 bases, with 6 bases left in between. The germline V gene has CDR1 SQVTM and CDR2 ANQGSEA. The CDR3 runs 12 residues. CDR3 sequence reads: CSVGNMNTEAFF. The DNA for the CDR3 is TGCAGCGTTGGGAATATGAACACTGAAGCTTTCTTT.

This clonotype rates as medium-sized. The genes are TRBV20-1 and TRBJ2-7; the match to TRBD2 covers 7 bases. This CDR3 region has 14 residues. J gave up 6 bases and V 3 bases, and 11 bases lay outside the gene matches. Germline V lookup: CDR1 DFQATT, CDR2 SNEGSKA (reference sequence). For the CDR3, the DNA is TGCAGTGCTAGGGAGCGGGAAGTTTTTCCCGAGCAGTACTTC. Translation gives CSAREREVFPEQYF.

At least ten counts were recorded for this clonotype. The rearrangement joins TRBV11-2 to TRBJ1-6, with 9 nucleotides matching TRBD1. V shed 5 bases, J shed 7 bases, and the junction held 9 bases outside the gene matches. Germline lookup yields CDR1 SGHAT and CDR2 FQNNGV. This CDR3 spans 16 amino acids. The chain's CDR3 is CASSIQGTGRNSPLHF. The CDR3 bases are TGTGCCAGCAGCATCCAAGGGACAGGGAGGAATTCACCCCTCCACTTT.

This clonotype has a count of ten or more. The gene calls are TRBV6-1 and TRBJ1-6; D call uncertain. Trimming left V 11 bases short and J 9 bases short, with 14 bases between. This CDR3 is built from 12 residues. Germline V gives CDR1 MNHNS, CDR2 SASEGT. The CDR3 nucleotides read TGTGCCGGCCAGACCGCGAGTTCACCCCTCCACTTT. This codes for CAGQTASSPLHF.

This clonotype was counted many times. V and J are TRBV3-1 and TRBJ2-7; D is possibly TRBD1 (6 bases). CDR1 is LGHDT, CDR2 YNNKEL, per germline (reference sequence). Trimming cost V 6 bases and J 1 base, with 10 bases left between them. The CDR3 sequence is 13 residues long. In nucleotides, the CDR3 is TGTGCCAGCAGGTCGACAGGATCCTACGAGCAGTACTTC. Translation gives CASRSTGSYEQYF.

This clonotype is labeled as medium-sized. This chain connects TRBV10-3 to TRBJ2-7; 8 nucleotides align to TRBD2. Germline V gives CDR1 ENHRY, CDR2 SYGVKD. V lost 0 bases to trimming and J lost 3 bases; unmatched junction nucleotides: 16. This CDR3 is built from 19 residues. CDR3 nucleotides: TGTGCCATCAGTGAGTCCCGGGGGGGGGTCCAGACAGGAGGCTACGAGCAGTACTTC. It encodes CAISESRGGVQTGGYEQYF.

This clonotype was counted at least ten times. The rearrangement links TRBV24-1 to TRBJ2-2; no definite D call. The CDR3 contains 17 residues. The V and J ends lost 1 base and 1 base respectively, with 12 bases between them. Per the germline V gene, CDR1 is KGHDR and CDR2 is SFDVKD. CDR3 in amino acids: CATSDFDVFGNTGELFF. CDR3 in DNA: TGTGCCACCAGTGATTTCGACGTCTTTGGGAACACCGGGGAGCTGTTTTTT.

The table lists this clonotype with many counts. The chain is built from TRBV7-3 and TRBJ1-4; D is unresolved. Looked up from germline, CDR1 is SGHTA and CDR2 is FQGTGA. V lost 9 bases and J lost 5, with 7 bases in between. This CDR3 spans 11 amino acids. This chain's CDR3 is CASRGNEKLFF. CDR3 in DNA: TGTGCCAGTAGAGGAAATGAAAAACTGTTTTTT.

This clonotype was seen at least ten times. This rearrangement joins TRBV4-1 to TRBJ2-7; 10 positions agree with TRBD2. This CDR3 is built from 16 residues. The ends lost 1 base at V and 4 bases at J; junction bases unmatched: 7. The germline V gene has CDR1 MGHRA and CDR2 YSYEKL. The CDR3 DNA follows: TGCGCCAGCAGCCAAGTCCGGTCAGCGGGGGGGTACGAGCAGTACTTC. Translating gives CASSQVRSAGGYEQYF.

This clonotype is medium-sized by share. This chain links TRBV4-1 with TRBJ2-7; D is undetermined. Trimming took off 4 bases at V and 2 bases at J, with 9 bases between the two ends. The germline CDR1 and CDR2 sequences are MGHRA and YSYEKL. The CDR3 covers 13 residues. CDR3 in amino acids: CASSPMGTYEQYF. The CDR3 DNA is TGCGCCAGCAGCCCCATGGGAACCTACGAGCAGTACTTC.

The table lists this clonotype with many counts. The chain couples TRBV5-1 to TRBJ1-4, with 12 positions matching TRBD1. This CDR3 comprises 16 residues. With 3 bases clipped from V and 9 bases from J, the junction kept 9 bases outside the gene matches. Germline loops: CDR1 SGHRS, CDR2 YFSETQ. This CDR3 is CASSSRWGQGAQKLFF. CDR3 nucleotides: TGCGCCAGCAGCTCGCGCTGGGGACAGGGGGCTCAAAAACTGTTTTTT.

This clonotype occurred many times. The gene calls are TRBV10-3 and TRBJ2-3; 8 nucleotides match TRBD1. This CDR3 contains 15 residues. Germline V gene lookup returns CDR1 ENHRY and CDR2 SYGVKD. The ends lost 6 bases at V and 0 bases at J; junction bases unmatched: 5. The DNA of the CDR3 is TGTGCCATCAGAGGGACAGGAGCTAGCACAGATACGCAGTATTTT. Amino acid sequence: CAIRGTGASTDTQYF.

This clonotype is classed as medium-sized. The chain has TRBV7-9 and TRBJ1-2; D call uncertain. Trimming took off 0 bases at V and 0 bases at J, with 8 bases between the two ends. The CDR3 is 15 amino acids. Per the germline V gene, CDR1 is SEHNR and CDR2 is FQNEAQ (reference sequence). As DNA, the CDR3 is TGTGCCAGCAGCTTAGCGGGCGCCGCTAACTATGGCTACACCTTC. It yields the protein CASSLAGAANYGYTF.